Listed below are T cell receptor beta chains from one sample, sequenced in a study of blood T cell repertoires in COVID-19. Repertoires were generated with immunoSEQ multiplex PCR, while TCRdb's copy carries only in-frame clones and drops some. The table has approximately 280,000 clones, 88% seen once; the top ten hold just under 9.5%. The sequenced sample consisted of peripheral blood. The receptors shown here come from a man aged 18-30 years with active or convalescent COVID-19. Each CDR3 is given with its conserved first and last residue. Each record gives: clone size, V gene, D gene, J gene, CDR3 DNA, CDR3 protein. A D gene is named only where the DNA matches it firmly. Expanded clones are given a class, and other clones once, few, many or no size at all.

.	TRBV24-1	.	TRBJ1-6	TGTGCCACCAGTGATTTTTTGAGGTATAATTCACCCCTCCACTTT	CATSDFLRYNSPLHF
.	TRBV19	TRBD1	TRBJ1-2	TGTGCCAGTAGCAGGGACAGGGGCCCGGGGGGCTATGGCTACACCTTC	CASSRDRGPGGYGYTF
.	TRBV27	TRBD1	TRBJ1-2	TGTGCCAGCAGTTCTGGACAGGGGATCGGCTACACCTTC	CASSSGQGIGYTF
.	TRBV2	.	TRBJ1-1	TGTGCCAGCACCCCCGGGGGGCGGGGCACTGAAGCTTTCTTT	CASTPGGRGTEAFF
.	TRBV18	TRBD1	TRBJ2-3	TGTGCCAGCTCACCAAAGACAGGGGCGACAGATACGCAGTATTTT	CASSPKTGATDTQYF
.	TRBV9	TRBD2	TRBJ2-5	TGTGCCAGCAGCGTTAGCGGGGGGCAAGAGACCCAGTACTTC	CASSVSGGQETQYF
once	TRBV6-2/TRBV6-3	TRBD1	TRBJ2-7	TGTGCCAGCAGCAAGGACAGGGCGGGGGAGCAGTACTTC	CASSKDRAGEQYF
few	TRBV18	.	TRBJ1-4	TGTGCCAGCTCACCAGGACAGACCTCAACTAATGAAAAACTGTTTTTT	CASSPGQTSTNEKLFF
few	TRBV3-1/TRBV3-2	TRBD1	TRBJ2-7	TGTGCCAGCAGCCAAGTGGGACAGGGCTACGAGCAGTACTTC	CASSQVGQGYEQYF
few	TRBV20-1	TRBD2	TRBJ2-7	TGCAGTGCTAGTTCGTTGGGGACTAGCGGGGGTTGGCAGTACTTC	CSASSLGTSGGWQYF
.	TRBV3-1/TRBV3-2	TRBD2	TRBJ2-5	TGTGCCAGCAGAAAGACTAGCGGCCAAGAGACCCAGTACTTC	CASRKTSGQETQYF
.	TRBV5-1	TRBD2	TRBJ2-3	TGCGCCAGCAGCTTGGCAGCGGGGGGGCCGCGAGATACGCAGTATTTT	CASSLAAGGPRDTQYF
few	TRBV12-5	.	TRBJ1-1	TGTGCTAGTGGTTGGAGCTCCTTGGTAGCTTTCTTT	CASGWSSLVAFF
.	TRBV18	TRBD1	TRBJ2-7	TGTGCCAGCTCCGGGGACAGCTCCTACGAGCAGTACTTC	CASSGDSSYEQYF
.	TRBV5-1	.	TRBJ2-7	TGCGCCAGCAGCCCCACTAACCCACCTAGGCAGTACTTC	CASSPTNPPRQYF
.	TRBV18	TRBD1	TRBJ2-1	TGTGCCAGCTCACCACCGACAGGGCCCTCCTACAATGAGCAGTTCTTC	CASSPPTGPSYNEQFF
.	TRBV11-2	.	TRBJ1-1	TGTGCCAGCAGCTTAGTATATTCTTCGACCAATAAGGGGACTGAAGCTTTCTTT	CASSLVYSSTNKGTEAFF
.	TRBV5-5	TRBD1	TRBJ1-5	TGTGCCAGCAGCTTGGGACAGGGTTTACTTCAGCCCCAGCATTTT	CASSLGQGLLQPQHF
.	TRBV3-1/TRBV3-2	TRBD1	TRBJ1-5	TGTGCCAGCAGCCCCCGGACAGGGAGCGGACAGCCCCAGCATTTT	CASSPRTGSGQPQHF
.	TRBV19	TRBD1	TRBJ1-1	TGTGCCAGTAGTATAGTATTATTAGGGACAGGGGGCACTGAAGCTTTCTTT	CASSIVLLGTGGTEAFF
.	TRBV12-3/TRBV12-4	TRBD1	TRBJ1-1	TGTGCCGCTCGGACAGGGGTGGCTGAAGCTTTCTTT	CAARTGVAEAFF
few	TRBV5-1	.	TRBJ1-5	TGCGCCAGACCCGAGGGCAATCAGCCCCAGCATTTT	CARPEGNQPQHF
once	TRBV7-2	TRBD2	TRBJ2-7	TGTGCCAGCAGCCTTGCTAGCGGGGAGAGCTCCTACGAGCAGTACTTC	CASSLASGESSYEQYF
.	TRBV11-2	.	TRBJ2-1	TGTGCCAGCAGCTTAGGGAGGGGTGATGAGCAGTTCTTC	CASSLGRGDEQFF
.	TRBV3-1/TRBV3-2	TRBD1	TRBJ2-7	TGTGCCAGCAGCCGATACCGGGACAGGGCTGCCGAGCAGTACTTC	CASSRYRDRAAEQYF
.	TRBV29-1	TRBD1	TRBJ2-2	TGCAGCGCGGCAGTAGGGGGCTTTTACACCGGGGAGCTGTTTTTT	CSAAVGGFYTGELFF
.	TRBV25-1	TRBD1	TRBJ2-1	TGTGCCAGCAGCCGGACAGGCTACAATGAGCAGTTCTTC	CASSRTGYNEQFF